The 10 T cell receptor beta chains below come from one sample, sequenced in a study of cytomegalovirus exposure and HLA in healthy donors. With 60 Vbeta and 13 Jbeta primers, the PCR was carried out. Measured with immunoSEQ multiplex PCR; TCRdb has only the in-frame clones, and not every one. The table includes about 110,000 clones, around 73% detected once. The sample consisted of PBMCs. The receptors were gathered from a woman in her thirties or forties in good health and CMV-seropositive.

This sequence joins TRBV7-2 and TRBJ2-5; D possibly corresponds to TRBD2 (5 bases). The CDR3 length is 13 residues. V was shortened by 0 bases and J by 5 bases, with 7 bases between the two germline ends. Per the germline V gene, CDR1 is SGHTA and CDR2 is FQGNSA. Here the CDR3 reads CASSLASAETQYF. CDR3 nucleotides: TGTGCCAGCAGCTTAGCTAGCGCGGAGACCCAGTACTTC.

CDR3 sequence: CAPLGGTTFEQYF. The CDR3 DNA reads as TGTGCCCCACTGGGGGGGACCACCTTCGAGCAGTACTTC. The chain has TRBV7-2 and TRBJ2-7; 7 bases are shared with TRBD2. The junction had 13 bases not matched to a gene; V was cut back by 11 bases and J by 6 bases. Looked up from germline, CDR1 is SGHTA and CDR2 is FQGNSA. This CDR3 region has 13 residues.

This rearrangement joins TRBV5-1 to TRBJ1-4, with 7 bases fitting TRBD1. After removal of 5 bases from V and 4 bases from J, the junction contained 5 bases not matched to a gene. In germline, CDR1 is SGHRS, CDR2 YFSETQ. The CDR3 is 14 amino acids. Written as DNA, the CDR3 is TGCGCCAGCAGTGAAGGGGGCTATAATGAAAAACTGTTTTTT. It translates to CASSEGGYNEKLFF.

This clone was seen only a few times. The CDR3 here is CASSLGVWDFRDGYTF. Here the CDR3 DNA reads TGCGCCAGCAGCTTGGGGGTTTGGGACTTCAGGGATGGCTACACCTTC. The V call is TRBV5-1, the J call TRBJ1-2, with D possibly being TRBD1 (5 bases). Between the trimmed V and J ends, which lost 0 bases and 6 bases, there was a span of 18 bases. The CDR3 extends over 16 amino acids. The V gene's germline CDR1 is SGHRS and CDR2 YFSETQ.

Here the CDR3 reads CASSLDAGTSYYEQYF. CDR3 sequence (DNA): TGCGCCAGCAGCTTGGATGCCGGGACAAGCTACTACGAGCAGTACTTC. V usage is TRBV5-1 and J usage is TRBJ2-7, with a weak D call TRBD1 (6 bases). CDR3 size: 16 residues. CDR1 is SGHRS and CDR2 is YFSETQ in the germline V gene. Between the trimmed V and J ends, which lost 0 bases and 3 bases, there was a span of 16 bases.

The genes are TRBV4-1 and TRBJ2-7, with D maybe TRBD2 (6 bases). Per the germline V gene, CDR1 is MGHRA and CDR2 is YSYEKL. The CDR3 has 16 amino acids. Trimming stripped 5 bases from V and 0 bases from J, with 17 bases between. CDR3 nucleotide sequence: TGCGCCAGCAGCTCCCGAGTTGCGGGAAGCTCCTACGAGCAGTACTTC. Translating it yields CASSSRVAGSSYEQYF.

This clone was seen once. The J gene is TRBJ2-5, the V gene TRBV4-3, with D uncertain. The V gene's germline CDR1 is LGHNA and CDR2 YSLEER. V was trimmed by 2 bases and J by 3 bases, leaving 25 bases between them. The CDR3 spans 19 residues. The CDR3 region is CASSQLPPRQAKNEETQYF. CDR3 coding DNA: TGCGCCAGCAGCCAATTACCTCCCCGCCAGGCCAAAAACGAAGAGACCCAGTACTTC.

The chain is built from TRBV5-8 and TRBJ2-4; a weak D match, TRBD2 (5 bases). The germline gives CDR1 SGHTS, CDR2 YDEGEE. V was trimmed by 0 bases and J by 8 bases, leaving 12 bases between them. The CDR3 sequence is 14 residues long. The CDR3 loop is CASSLGAGSDIQYF. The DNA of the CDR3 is TGTGCCAGCAGCTTGGGTGCGGGCTCGGACATTCAGTACTTC.

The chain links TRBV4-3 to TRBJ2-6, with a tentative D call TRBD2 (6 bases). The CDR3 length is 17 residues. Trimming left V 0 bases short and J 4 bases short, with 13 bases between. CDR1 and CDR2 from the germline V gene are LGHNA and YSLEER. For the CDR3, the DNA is TGCGCCAGCAGCCAAGAGAGCGCGGGGCAAGGGGCCAACGTCCTGACTTTC. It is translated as CASSQESAGQGANVLTF.

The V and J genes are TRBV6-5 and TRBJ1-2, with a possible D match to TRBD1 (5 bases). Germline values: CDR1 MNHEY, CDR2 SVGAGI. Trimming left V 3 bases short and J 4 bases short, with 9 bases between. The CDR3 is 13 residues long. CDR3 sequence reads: CASSYLQGYGYTF. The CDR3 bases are TGTGCCAGCAGTTATCTCCAGGGCTATGGCTACACCTTC.